A single sample gave rise to the 9 T cell receptor beta chains below, sequenced in a study of OX40 agonist ivuxolimab in advanced cancers. Only in-frame clones appear in the TCRdb table, and some are missing; sequencing was by immunoSEQ multiplex PCR. The data hold 95,000 to 150,000 clones, with around 93% observed a single time. The sample in question was CD4+ or CD8+ T cells sorted from blood, obtained in a trial of the OX40 agonist ivuxolimab. The source of these receptors is an adult with an advanced solid tumor such as melanoma, head and neck, liver or kidney cancer.

The sample holds a few counts of this clone. The V call is TRBV6-5, the J call TRBJ2-3, with 7 bases lining up with TRBD1. The V gene's germline CDR1 is MNHEY and CDR2 SVGAGI. There are 14 residues in the CDR3. After removal of 2 bases from V and 1 base from J, the junction contained 0 bases not matched to a gene. The CDR3 protein is CASSYRGRTDTQYF. For the CDR3, the DNA is TGTGCCAGCAGTTACAGGGGGCGCACAGATACGCAGTATTTT.

This clone was counted only a few times. The rearrangement joins TRBV12-5 to TRBJ2-1, with 11 bases identical to TRBD2. V was pared by 1 base and J by 5 bases, with 13 bases of the junction left unmatched. Per the germline V gene, CDR1 is LGHNT and CDR2 is FRNRAP. This CDR3 is built from 19 residues. Here the CDR3 reads CASGLGTWIAGGTNNEQFF. The CDR3 bases are TGTGCTAGTGGTTTGGGGACCTGGATAGCGGGGGGGACGAACAATGAGCAGTTCTTC.

This clone was seen only once. The chain couples TRBV5-4 to TRBJ2-3; D is perhaps TRBD2 (5 bases). Trimming left V 0 bases short and J 2 bases short, with 7 bases between. CDR3 length: 14 amino acids. Germline loops: CDR1 SGHNT, CDR2 YYREEE (reference sequence). The CDR3 spells CASSLAGYTDTQYF. The CDR3 region has the DNA TGTGCCAGCAGCTTGGCGGGGTACACAGATACGCAGTATTTT.

The chain is built from TRBV5-4 and TRBJ2-3, with D possibly matching TRBD2 (5 bases). CDR1 SGHNT and CDR2 YYREEE come from the germline V gene (reference sequence). Trimming took 4 bases from V and 3 from J, leaving 21 bases between them. CDR3 length: 17 amino acids. CDR3 region: CASSAPGVAFSTDTQYF. The CDR3 bases are TGTGCCAGCAGCGCCCCCGGGGTAGCCTTTAGTACAGATACGCAGTATTTT.

The chain links TRBV5-1 to TRBJ1-4; unclear D gene. In germline, CDR1 is SGHRS, CDR2 YFSETQ. The CDR3 is made up of 14 amino acids. V was shortened by 2 bases and J by 4 bases, with 9 bases between the two germline ends. The CDR3 loop is CASSLRTDNEKLFF. CDR3 sequence (DNA): TGCGCCAGCAGCTTAAGGACGGATAATGAAAAACTGTTTTTT.

The chain combines TRBV7-2 with TRBJ2-7, with TRBD1 identical over 12 bases. The V gene's germline CDR1 is SGHTA and CDR2 FQGNSA. The CDR3 consists of 15 residues. Trimming at V came to 3 bases and at J to 4 bases, leaving 4 bases not matched to a gene. The CDR3 coding sequence is TGTGCCAGCAGCTTCGGGACAGGGGGCTGGTACGAGCAGTACTTC. Protein product: CASSFGTGGWYEQYF.

The gene calls are TRBV7-6 and TRBJ2-3; perhaps TRBD2 as D (5 bases). Germline CDR1 SGHVS, CDR2 FNYEAQ. V lost 2 bases to trimming and J lost 4 bases, with 13 bases between them. The CDR3 is 15 residues long. DNA of the CDR3: TGTGCCAGCAGCTTATCGGGCAGGCGGGCAGATACGCAGTATTTT. It encodes CASSLSGRRADTQYF.

The chain links TRBV4-1 to TRBJ2-6; 7 nucleotides align to TRBD2. The CDR3 runs 18 residues. Looked up from germline, CDR1 is MGHRA and CDR2 is YSYEKL. V lost 3 bases to trimming and J lost 0 bases; unmatched junction nucleotides: 8. The CDR3 here is CASSQSAGRGSGANVLTF. The CDR3 region has the DNA TGCGCCAGCAGCCAGTCGGCAGGGAGGGGCTCTGGGGCCAACGTCCTGACTTTC.

The gene calls are TRBV7-3 and TRBJ2-7, with 7 bases that match TRBD1. The CDR3 totals 14 residues. V was clipped by 2 bases and J by 2 bases; unmatched bases: 3. Germline loops: CDR1 SGHTA, CDR2 FQGTGA. As DNA, the CDR3 is TGTGCCAGCAGCTTAGGGCAGGGGGCCTACGAGCAGTACTTC. Translating gives CASSLGQGAYEQYF.